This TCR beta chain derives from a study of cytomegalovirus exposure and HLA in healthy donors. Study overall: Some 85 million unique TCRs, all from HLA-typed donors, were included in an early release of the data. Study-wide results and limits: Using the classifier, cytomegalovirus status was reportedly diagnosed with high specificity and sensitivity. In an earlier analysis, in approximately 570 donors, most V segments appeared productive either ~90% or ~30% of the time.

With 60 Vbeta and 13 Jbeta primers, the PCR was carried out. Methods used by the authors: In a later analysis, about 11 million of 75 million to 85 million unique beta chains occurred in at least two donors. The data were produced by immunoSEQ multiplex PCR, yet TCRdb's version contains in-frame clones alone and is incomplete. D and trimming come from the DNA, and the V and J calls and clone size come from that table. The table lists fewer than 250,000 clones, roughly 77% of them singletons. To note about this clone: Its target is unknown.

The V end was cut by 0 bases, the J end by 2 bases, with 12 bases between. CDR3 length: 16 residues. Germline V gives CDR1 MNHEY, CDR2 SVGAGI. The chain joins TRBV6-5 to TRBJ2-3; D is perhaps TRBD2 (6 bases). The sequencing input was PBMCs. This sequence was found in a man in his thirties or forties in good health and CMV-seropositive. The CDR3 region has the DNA TGTGCCAGCAGTTACTCCTGGACTATTAACACAGATACGCAGTATTTT. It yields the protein CASSYSWTINTDTQYF.